This TCR delta chain was captured by sequencing in a study of Vδ1+ human thymocytes. For this clone: Antigen specificity is unknown.

Extracted RNA was reverse transcribed into cDNA. CDR3 amplicons came from multiplex PCR with pooled V-gene forward and constant-region reverse primers. TCRdb re-called clones from the multiplex PCR reads using CATT. The table records roughly 55,000 delta-chain clones, around 15% of them present only once. Alphabeta T cells were depleted, then CD3+ Vdelta1+ Vdelta2- thymocytes were FACS-sorted. Study findings and constraints: In the thymus, TRG and TRD repertoires looked highly polyclonal with Gaussian CDR3 lengths. Bulk data may be misread because of unexpected Vdelta2 sequences. TRD repertoires were essentially private, unlike widely shared TRG clonotypes. Thymic delta-chain repertoires held approximately 19% Vdelta2 sequences and few Vdelta3, despite high sort purity.

V trimming: 3 bases; J trimming: 3 bases; junction bases outside the gene matches: 13. Per germline, CDR1 TSWWSYY and CDR2 QGS. The CDR3 runs 19 residues. Sample: Vdelta1+ gamma-delta thymocytes from the thymus. The subset: FACS-sorted CD3+ TCRalphabeta- TCRVdelta1+ TCRVdelta2- thymocytes. The origin of this receptor is a boy less than two years old who had congenital heart surgery. The V call is TRDV1, the J call TRDJ1; 13 bases are shared with TRDD3. CDR3 DNA: TGTGCTCTTGGGGACCGAACCCGTTACTGGGGGATACGTGCCGATAAACTCATCTTT. It is translated as CALGDRTRYWGIRADKLIF.